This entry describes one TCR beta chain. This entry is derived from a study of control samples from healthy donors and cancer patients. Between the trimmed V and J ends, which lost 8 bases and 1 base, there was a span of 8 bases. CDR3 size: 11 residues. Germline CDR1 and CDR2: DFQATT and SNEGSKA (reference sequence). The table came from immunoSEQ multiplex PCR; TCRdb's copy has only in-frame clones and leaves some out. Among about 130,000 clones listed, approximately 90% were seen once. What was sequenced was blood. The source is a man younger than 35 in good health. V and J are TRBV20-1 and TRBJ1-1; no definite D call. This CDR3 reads CSPQRNTEAFF. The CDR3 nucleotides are TGCAGTCCGCAGCGGAACACTGAAGCTTTCTTT.